A single sample gave rise to the 12 T cell receptor beta chains below, sequenced in a study of blood T cell repertoires in COVID-19. The assay was immunoSEQ multiplex PCR, and TCRdb's table has in-frame clones only and misses some. The table includes around 200,000 clones, just under 80% detected once. Sequenced sample: peripheral blood. All receptors derive from a woman aged 80 or over with active or convalescent COVID-19.

The genes are TRBV27 and TRBJ1-2, with 9 bases aligning to TRBD1. This CDR3 spans 13 amino acids. CDR1 is MNHEY and CDR2 is SMNVEV in the germline V gene (reference sequence). The trim removed 5 bases at V and 8 bases at J, leaving 6 bases unmatched. The CDR3 nucleotides read TGTGCCAGCAGTACTGGACAGGGGTGGGGCTACACCTTC. Translating gives CASSTGQGWGYTF.

The gene calls are TRBV3-1 (or the pseudogene TRBV3-2) and TRBJ2-3; 12 nucleotides align to TRBD2. This CDR3 comprises 16 residues. J gave up 0 bases and V 5 bases, and 3 bases lay outside the gene matches. Germline V CDR1 and CDR2: LGHDT, YNNKEL (reference sequence). CDR3 loop: CASSWTSGVSTDTQYF. CDR3 bases: TGTGCCAGCAGCTGGACTAGCGGGGTGAGCACAGATACGCAGTATTTT.

The chain recombines TRBV28 with TRBJ2-7; the match to TRBD1 covers 8 bases. The V and J ends lost 5 bases and 4 bases, in that order; junction bases with no gene match: 7. CDR1 is MDHEN and CDR2 is SYDVKM in the germline V gene. This CDR3 contains 14 residues. The CDR3 region is CASSEPRGRYEQYF. The CDR3 coding sequence is TGTGCCAGCAGTGAACCCAGGGGGCGATACGAGCAGTACTTC.

CDR3 region: CASSHPRSGGRTPTDTQYF. The CDR3, as DNA: TGTGCCAGCAGCCACCCCAGGAGCGGGGGGCGAACCCCGACAGATACGCAGTATTTT. This chain joins TRBV3-1 (or the pseudogene TRBV3-2) and TRBJ2-3; 9 positions match TRBD2. The CDR3 has 19 amino acids. Trimming took 3 bases from V and 3 from J; bases not matched to a gene: 16. Per germline, CDR1 LGHDT and CDR2 YNNKEL (reference sequence).

The chain carries TRBV2 and TRBJ1-1; TRBD1 agrees at 8 bases. Per the germline V gene, CDR1 is SNHLY and CDR2 is FYNNEI. V trimming: 10 bases; J trimming: 4 bases; junction bases outside the gene matches: 8. The CDR3 covers 13 residues. CDR3 amino acids: CATPKDRGTEAFF. The CDR3 DNA follows: TGTGCCACACCAAAAGACAGGGGCACTGAAGCTTTCTTT.

This clone has only one observation. This chain joins TRBV5-5 and TRBJ2-2; 7 bases line up with TRBD1. CDR3 length: 18 residues. V trimming: 0 bases; J trimming: 1 base; junction bases outside the gene matches: 9. Germline assignment: CDR1 SGHKS and CDR2 YYEKEE (reference sequence). For the CDR3, the DNA is TGTGCCAGCAGCTTGGATCGGAAATGGACAGGGAACACCGGGGAGCTGTTTTTT. Its translation is CASSLDRKWTGNTGELFF.

Regarding this clone: Germline is not matched at one junction end, which may reflect a read error. The rearrangement uses TRBV10-2 and TRBJ1-5; TRBD1 might be the D (5 bases). The CDR3 consists of 13 residues. Germline lookup yields CDR1 WSHSY and CDR2 SAAADI. CDR3 in amino acids: CASCDGGGRPQHF. CDR3 DNA: TGCGCCAGCTGTGACGGGGGGGGTAGGCCCCAGCATTTT.

This clone was detected only once. The rearrangement links TRBV19 to TRBJ2-7; TRBD1 matches 7 bases. The CDR3 totals 13 residues. Germline V gives CDR1 LNHDA, CDR2 SQIVND (reference sequence). V was clipped by 9 bases and J by 2 bases; unmatched bases: 7. The chain's CDR3 is CASHTGQPYEQYF. CDR3 nucleotides: TGTGCCAGCCACACGGGACAGCCCTACGAGCAGTACTTC.

The chain combines TRBV7-8 with TRBJ2-7, with D perhaps matching TRBD1 (6 bases). Germline V gene lookup returns CDR1 SGHVS and CDR2 FQNEAQ. This CDR3 region has 13 residues. The V end lost 6 bases, the J end lost 0 bases, and 9 bases lay between the germline ends. The CDR3 sequence: CASRKDSSYEQYF. In nucleotides, the CDR3 is TGTGCCAGCAGGAAGGACAGCTCCTACGAGCAGTACTTC.

The CDR3 DNA reads TGCGCCAGCAGCCCCGACCCTCCGCTACCTGGGCCCGGCGAGCAGTACTTC. Translating gives CASSPDPPLPGPGEQYF. The rearrangement uses TRBV5-1 and TRBJ2-7; the D is unclear. The CDR3 loop spans 17 amino acids. Per germline, CDR1 SGHRS and CDR2 YFSETQ. V was cut by 4 bases and J by 6 bases, with 26 bases left in between.

V usage is TRBV4-1 and J usage is TRBJ2-3; perhaps TRBD2 as D (7 bases). V was trimmed by 1 base and J by 5 bases, leaving 13 bases between them. CDR1 is MGHRA, CDR2 YSYEKL, per germline. The CDR3 loop spans 15 amino acids. The CDR3 spells CASSQAGGWGDTQYF. The CDR3 bases are TGCGCCAGCAGCCAAGCGGGGGGCTGGGGAGATACGCAGTATTTT.

CDR3 coding DNA: TGTGCCAGCCACCAGGGGCTGAGGAACACTGAAGCTTTCTTT. This codes for CASHQGLRNTEAFF. V usage is TRBV6-6 and J usage is TRBJ1-1; tentatively, D is TRBD1 (6 bases). The CDR3 has 14 amino acids. From germline, CDR1 is MNHNY and CDR2 SVGAGI (reference sequence). V was pared by 8 bases and J by 1 base, with 14 bases between.